Listed here are 5 T cell receptor beta chains from one sample, sequenced in a study of blood T cell repertoires in COVID-19. Repertoires were generated with immunoSEQ multiplex PCR, while TCRdb's copy carries only in-frame clones and drops some. The sample lists around 200,000 clones, 90% occurring once. The sequencing input was peripheral blood. These receptors all stem from a man in his fifties or sixties with acute or convalescent COVID-19.

The rearrangement links TRBV27 to TRBJ2-2; D is possibly TRBD2 (5 bases). The CDR3 loop spans 17 amino acids. The germline CDR1 and CDR2 sequences are MNHEY and SMNVEV (reference sequence). V shed 5 bases and J shed 6 bases, with 22 bases lying between them. The CDR3 DNA sequence: TGTGCCAGCAGTCCCCCGAGGAGGCTAGCCGGGTCCGGGGAGCTGTTTTTT. This codes for CASSPPRRLAGSGELFF.

The J gene is TRBJ2-5, the V gene TRBV10-3; 8 nucleotides match TRBD1. The CDR3 is 15 amino acids. Germline loops: CDR1 ENHRY, CDR2 SYGVKD. The trim removed 0 bases at V and 4 bases at J, leaving 4 bases unmatched. As DNA, the CDR3 is TGTGCCATCAGTGAGTCCGGGACAGGAGGAGAGACCCAGTACTTC. This sequence encodes CAISESGTGGETQYF.

The chain is built from TRBV15 and TRBJ1-4; 8 bases are shared with TRBD1. The junction had 3 bases not matched to a gene; V was cut back by 1 base and J by 5 bases. Germline CDR1 LNHNV, CDR2 YYDKDF (reference sequence). The CDR3 totals 15 residues. For the CDR3, the DNA is TGTGCCACCAGCAGAGGAGACAGGGGAAATGAAAAACTGTTTTTT. Translation: CATSRGDRGNEKLFF.

The CDR3, as DNA: TGTGCCAGCAGCTTGGGGACTAGTCGGGAGACCCAGTACTTC. This sequence encodes CASSLGTSRETQYF. The chain joins TRBV5-4 to TRBJ2-5; TRBD2 matches 7 bases. Per the germline V gene, CDR1 is SGHNT and CDR2 is YYREEE (reference sequence). The CDR3 runs to 14 residues. Trimming took 0 bases from V and 5 from J; bases not matched to a gene: 4.

The V gene is TRBV10-1, the J gene TRBJ1-5; perhaps TRBD1 as D (6 bases). The CDR3 runs to 16 residues. CDR1 is WNHNN, CDR2 SYGVQD, per germline (reference sequence). V was trimmed by 9 bases and J by 0 bases, leaving 18 bases between them. This chain's CDR3 is CARKIQKQGSNQPQHF. Written as DNA, the CDR3 is TGCGCCAGAAAAATACAAAAACAGGGTAGCAATCAGCCCCAGCATTTT.